These T cell receptor beta chains were read from a single sample in a study of a mutant IDH1 vaccine in newly diagnosed glioma. For these receptors, no antigen is known. Generated by immunoSEQ multiplex PCR, the TCRdb table keeps only in-frame clones and is missing some. Of some 60,000 clones listed, 87% are singletons. Sequenced here: PBMCs, sampled from a glioma patient whose treatment included an IDH1 peptide vaccine. These receptors were taken from a middle-aged man with glioma. CDR3s leave out the opening cysteine and the closing phenylalanine or tryptophan. D genes are given only for firm matches. The size of a clone is reported for some rows only, either as once, few or many, or as a class for expanded clones.

CDR3	size	V	D	J
ASSAQGGTYEQY	NA	TRBV2	TRBD1	TRBJ2-7
ASSSPRGGRSNTGELF	NA	TRBV5-6	TRBD2	TRBJ2-2
ASSQDRIGDREYTEAF	NA	TRBV14	TRBD1	TRBJ1-1
ASSLAGAGEKLF	NA	TRBV7-9	NA	TRBJ1-4
ASSYPGLSNQPQH	once	TRBV6-6	NA	TRBJ1-5
ASSLGQEVAF	NA	TRBV5-1	TRBD1	TRBJ1-1
ASIPPGGASYNEQF	few	TRBV27	NA	TRBJ2-1
ASSVERGLAGNTIY	once	TRBV9	NA	TRBJ1-3
ASTLDSSETQY	NA	TRBV19	NA	TRBJ2-5
ASSPRGRGGEGGEQY	NA	TRBV4-2	TRBD2	TRBJ2-7
SVKTSGAAYNEQF	NA	TRBV29-1	TRBD2	TRBJ2-1